This entry lists 3 T cell receptor beta chains sequenced from one sample in a study of T cell changes during pregnancy in multiple sclerosis. The data were produced by immunoSEQ multiplex PCR, yet TCRdb's version contains in-frame clones alone and is incomplete. The sample contains approximately 60,000 clones, under 95% of which appear only once. The sequencing here drew on CD8+ T cells from peripheral blood mononuclear cells, taken in the third trimester of pregnancy. These TCRs come from a female donor with multiple sclerosis, enrolled in a pregnancy study.

This chain's CDR3 is CAWSGVIGLAPGSVYEQYF. The DNA for the CDR3 is TGTGCCTGGAGTGGCGTGATTGGACTAGCGCCCGGATCCGTCTACGAGCAGTACTTC. V and J are TRBV30 and TRBJ2-7; 9 positions agree with TRBD2. In germline, CDR1 is GTSNPN, CDR2 SVGIG (reference sequence). The CDR3 covers 19 residues. V gave up 1 base and J gave up 3 bases; unmatched junction bases: 19.

The chain employs TRBV19 and TRBJ2-7; D remains ambiguous. The CDR3 has 13 amino acids. From germline, CDR1 is LNHDA and CDR2 SQIVND (reference sequence). V gave up 5 bases and J gave up 1 base, with 9 bases separating them. CDR3 sequence (DNA): TGTGCCAGTAGTCCCGTTTCTTCCTACGAGCAGTACTTC. It encodes CASSPVSSYEQYF.

The chain carries TRBV28 and TRBJ1-2; 10 bases agree with TRBD1. The CDR3 sequence is 14 residues long. The germline gives CDR1 MDHEN, CDR2 SYDVKM. Trimming took 3 bases from V and 8 from J; bases not matched to a gene: 6. The CDR3 DNA sequence: TGTGCCAGCAGTTTCTCGACAGGGGGCGAGGGCTACACCTTC. It is translated as CASSFSTGGEGYTF.